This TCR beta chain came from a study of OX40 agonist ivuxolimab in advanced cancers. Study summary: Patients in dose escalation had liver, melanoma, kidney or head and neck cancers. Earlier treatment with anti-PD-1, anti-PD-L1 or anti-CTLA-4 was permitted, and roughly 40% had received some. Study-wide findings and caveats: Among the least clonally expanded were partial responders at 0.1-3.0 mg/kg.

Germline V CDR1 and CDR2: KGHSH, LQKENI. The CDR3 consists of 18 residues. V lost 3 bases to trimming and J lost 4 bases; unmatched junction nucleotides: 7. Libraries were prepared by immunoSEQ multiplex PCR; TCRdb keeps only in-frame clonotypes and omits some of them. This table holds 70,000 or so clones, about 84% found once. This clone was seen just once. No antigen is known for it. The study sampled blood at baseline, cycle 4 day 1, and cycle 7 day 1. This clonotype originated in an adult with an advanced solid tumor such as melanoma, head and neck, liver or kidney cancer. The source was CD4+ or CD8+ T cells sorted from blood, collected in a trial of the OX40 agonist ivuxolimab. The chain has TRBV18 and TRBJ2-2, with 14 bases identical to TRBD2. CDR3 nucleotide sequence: TGTGCCAGCTCACCGGGGACTAGCGGGAGAGGAATCACCGGGGAGCTGTTTTTT. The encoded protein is CASSPGTSGRGITGELFF.